This T cell receptor (beta chain) originates from a study of cytomegalovirus exposure and HLA in healthy donors (dated by TCRdb to about 2017). With regard to the full study: An earlier analysis of a few hundred of the donors reported about 300 Gb of sequence data and 95 million to 140 million unique TCR beta sequences obtained from approximately 180 million T cells. A separate validation cohort of roughly 130 different subjects was used in addition to the roughly 720-subject first cohort. The study profiled the T cell repertoires of about 640 subjects by immunosequencing and related them to cytomegalovirus serostatus. An early release that covered some 630 HLA-typed donors contained approximately 300 gigabases of sequencing data and tens of millions of unique TCR sequences. Every discovery cohort repertoire had been produced on one sequencing platform. To predict cytomegalovirus infection status, the study brought together high-throughput TCR immunosequencing, statistical association of individual TCRs with disease status, and machine learning. In the later analysis, no new phenotypic data were used to find candidate immune exposures; instead, reliance was placed on TCR beta sequences and their occurrence across donors. In an earlier analysis of about 590 of the donors, high-throughput TCR beta sequencing was used to judge whether each TCR beta V gene segment behaved as functional or pseudogenic. The study aimed to test whether cataloging public T cell receptors could reveal signatures of past pathogen exposure. Across 398 genotyped donors of the cohort, an average of 235,054 unique TCR beta nucleotide sequences per donor were sequenced, and about a sixth of those sequences were non-productive. Typing coverage varied by locus: about 629-630 donors for A, B, C, DRB1 and DQB1; roughly 560 for DQA1; more than 600 for DPA1; 450 to 480 for DPB1. Donor age, sex, ethnicity and CMV serostatus were compiled alongside the repertoire data. A later genetic analysis took genome-wide SNP genotypes for about 55% of the 666 donors and used that subset as a discovery cohort. About five DR-DQ haplotypes were treated as single units for association and clustering because of strong linkage in the cohort. HLA typing included class I and class II loci at four-digit resolution. Of the 300 to 500 genotyped donors, 75% to 85% were placed in the genetic ancestry cluster associated with self-reported Caucasian donors. In a later analysis, previously published TCR beta repertoires from 666 donors were re-analyzed and high-resolution HLA genotyping was added so that TCR occurrence patterns could be studied. Results and caveats for the whole study, not just this receptor: Linkage disequilibrium might explain the correlated functional status among segregating V segments, but an unknown experimental factor could not be ruled out. Compared with the roughly 700-donor mean, donors in an Asian-associated ancestry cluster had fewer N-insertions in productive TCRs, according to a later genetic analysis. The only immune exposure information available for the cohort was CMV serostatus. In a later analysis, 15,000 to 20,000 TCR beta sequences were associated with specific HLA alleles at a false discovery rate of 0.05. In a later analysis, HLA-associated TCR beta chains were found to be more clonally expanded and to have lower generation probabilities than equally common non-associated chains. In an earlier analysis of 450 to 750 of the donors, most TCR beta V segments appeared in productive rearrangements about 90% or about 30% of the time, broadly matching IMGT annotations. A few of the identified cytomegalovirus-associated TCR beta chains were confirmed in vitro to be specific for cytomegalovirus antigens. The study gave a list of around 170 TCR beta chains associated with cytomegalovirus. While some public TCRs were present in many individuals, most TCR sequences turned up only very rarely across donors. A group of highly shared sequence variants was considered likely to be a technical artifact of the sequencing pipeline. A further reported finding was that TCR beta sequences accurately predicted the HLA-A and HLA-B alleles for most subjects in the first cohort. In a later analysis, several top co-occurrence clusters were reported to appear linked to parvovirus B19, influenza, CMV and Epstein-Barr virus. It was suggested by the authors that the approach could potentially be generalized to other disease states and immunological phenotypes. Because counts were too low, seventeen rarely observed V segments, including chromosome 9 orphons, were excluded from the earlier analysis of several hundred of the donors. In a later genetic analysis, a missense DCLRE1C variant was associated with V-gene and J-gene trimming of TCR beta chains, and the association was replicated in an independent cohort. Sequencing depth was assumed to be roughly uniform across donors in the presence/absence analyses, though that assumption may not hold. Only TCR beta chains were sequenced in this cohort, and the absence of alpha or paired-chain data limited detectable features. Most CMV-associated TCR beta chains appeared to be HLA-restricted in a later analysis, and the HLA associations seemed to be driven largely by CMV exposure. In a later analysis, the rate of TCR association differed among HLA loci, with DRB1 alleles having the most associated TCRs and HLA-C alleles having the fewest. Some IMGT-functional V segments, including TRBV6-2 and TRBV6-3, could not be told apart with the 87-base-pair reads, so those segments were excluded. Because HLA typing was missing for some donors at each locus, association tests included only the typed subset. The classifier was reported to diagnose cytomegalovirus status with high specificity and sensitivity in both the original cohort and the validation cohort. When HLA alleles, especially DR and DQ, strongly co-occurred, attributing TCR associations to individual alleles was difficult.

Comment on this clone: No cognate antigen has been identified for it. No base quality information exists; no much larger clone differs at one position.

Library generation was performed with the immunoSEQ multiplex PCR assay. For the multiplex PCR, a mixture combining 60 forward primers for TCR Vbeta segments and 13 reverse primers for TCR Jbeta segments was used. The CDR3 region of rearranged TCR beta genes was amplified from genomic DNA by a multiplex PCR assay. Amplified TCR beta libraries were sequenced as 87-base-pair reads on the Illumina HiSeq System. The study's own analysis went as follows. A later analysis tallied 70 million to 100 million unique TCR beta chains across the 666 repertoires, and approximately 11 million of those chains were shared by two or more donors. Raw reads were error-corrected and collapsed into unique sequences with a nearest-neighbor algorithm that merged closely related sequences to remove PCR and sequencing errors. Alignment of CDR3 sequences to IMGT reference sequences was used to assign V, D and J gene segments. For a sequence to be retained, a match of at least six nucleotides was required to both a V gene segment and a J gene segment. Rearrangements were called productive when the CDR3 lacked stop codons and stayed in frame with V and J; all others were non-productive. CDR3 was defined according to IMGT convention as the region running from the second conserved V-encoded cysteine to the conserved J-encoded phenylalanine. In an earlier analysis of 587 of the donors, sequences lacking an unambiguous match to a single V gene segment were excluded. An earlier analysis of 450 to 650 of the donors called V segments functional above 56.7% productive rearrangements and segregating when the between-donor standard deviation exceeded 5%. To diagnose cytomegalovirus status from the catalog of TCR beta chain sequences, a statistical classification framework was built. V and J gene assignment, in a later analysis, came from comparing TCR nucleotide sequences with IMGT/GENE-DB human TR gene sequences. In a later analysis, CDR3 sequences and most-parsimonious VDJ recombination scenarios were assigned using the TCRdist pipeline. In a later analysis, each TCR beta chain was defined by its CDR3 amino acid sequence together with its V-gene family, and reads without a unique V-gene family were excluded. A later analysis removed 500 to 600 highly shared, low-generation-probability nucleotide sequences to deal with suspected cross-contamination and a sequencing artifact. A later analysis calculated a clonal expansion index for each public chain from normalized within-repertoire ranks of inferred template counts. A later analysis computed generation probabilities with a VDJ recombination model fitted to out-of-frame rearrangements, and checked the results against IGoR. A later analysis scored TCR-TCR, TCR-HLA and TCR-CMV co-occurrence with hypergeometric tests, applying a repertoire-size bias correction to TCR pairs. In a later analysis, false discovery rates were estimated by permuting HLA or CMV assignments 20 times. In a later analysis, co-occurring TCRs were grouped with DBSCAN, and TCRdist sequence similarity was added when clustering was performed within HLA-allele-positive subsets. Co-occurrence clustering excluded repertoires with fewer than 30,000 or more than 120,000 public chains, plus five with anomalous nucleotide sharing. Sourced from immuneACCESS, this table was stored by TCRdb with only in-frame sequences that have V and J called. A share of the clones is absent; for the studies checked, an unresolved V gene accounts for under half, and the remainder has no known explanation. V and J calls and clone size are as listed in that table; D and trimming were resolved from the DNA. The sample table contains 150,000 to 200,000 clones; only one count was recorded for about 83% of them. Clones ranked in the top ten supply approximately 6% of the sample.

According to the germline V gene, CDR1 reads SGHRS and CDR2 reads YFSETQ. For this chain, trimming is 4 bases at the V end and 0 bases at the J end, and the number of junction bases without a gene match is 4. Including the terminal cysteine and phenylalanine, the CDR3 comprises 16 residues. The only DNA kept is the CDR3, 48 bases in frame from the first base. The cohort consisted of approximately 670 healthy bone marrow donors. Cohort members were all nominally healthy when sampled, although unrecorded immune exposures were likely present. The donor was CMV seropositive and was included in the group of 290 or so seropositive cohort members. Every donor gave a peripheral blood sample, and the peripheral blood mononuclear cells from that sample were used for TCR beta sequencing. Genomic DNA extraction from the blood cell samples was performed with the Qiagen DNeasy Blood Extraction Kit.

The sample comprised PBMCs. This sequence was found in a woman aged 25 to 39 in good health and CMV-seropositive. The sequence is built from TRBV5-1 and TRBJ2-2; 9 of the junction bases match TRBD1. The sequence in DNA is TGCGCCAGCAGCATCTGGACAGGGGCGAACACCGGGGAGCTGTTTTTT. This sequence encodes CASSIWTGANTGELFF.